What follows describes a single TCR beta chain. What this receptor recognizes is not known. No base quality values were provided; no much bigger clone lies one nucleotide off. For this chain, trimming is 11 bases at the V end and 4 bases at the J end, and the number of junction bases without a gene match is 8. From a lookup of the germline V gene, CDR1 and CDR2 are MNHEY and SVGAGI. The CDR3, cysteine through phenylalanine, is 14 amino acids long. The read is trimmed to its CDR3 DNA, 42 bases read in frame from base 1. TCRbeta CDR3 regions were amplified from genomic DNA using the immunoSEQ Assay, a bias-controlled multiplex PCR. As for the authors' bioinformatics: The number of nucleated cells in each sample was estimated by amplification of reference gene primers within the assay. To quantify the absolute abundance of each unique TCRbeta CDR3 rearrangement, sequence reads were collapsed and filtered. For each sample, productive Simpson clonality was calculated by taking the square root of Simpson's diversity index across productive rearrangements. TCRdb retrieved this table from immuneACCESS and kept in-frame rearrangements only. Not all clones are present; in checked studies, unresolved V genes account for under half, and no reason is known for the remainder. D and trimming were read from the DNA, whereas the V and J calls and clone size are those reported in that table. The sample yields 55,000 to 90,000 clones; approximately 86% were counted once. Of the sample, about an eighth is held by the ten largest clones.

Each collaborating institution followed its own protocols to collect whole blood in K2EDTA tubes. For TCRbeta analysis, collaborators shipped samples in one of three forms: frozen whole blood, isolated PBMCs, or DNA extracted from either of those sample types. This entry belongs to a study of blood T cell repertoires in COVID-19 (TCRdb year 2020). Regarding the complete study: Samples from collaborators originated in the United States, Italy and Spain and spanned both the acute and convalescent phases of COVID-19. The repertoires were released in a freely available public database intended as a resource for research on the immune response to SARS-CoV-2. Where available, HLA class I and class II types were obtained from metadata supplied by the sample provider rather than from assay-based typing. The dataset comprised deeply sampled blood TCRbeta repertoires from subjects exposed to, actively infected with, or recovered from COVID-19. Nearly every sample came with metadata listing a de-identified subject ID, COVID-19 status, age in years and sex. The samples were drawn from the first 160 participants of the ongoing ImmuneRACE study and from 1,254 subjects provided by 6 global collaborators. The prospective study material was composed of cDNA or gDNA derived from T cells, B-cell-depleted T cells, or PBMCs. The investigation overall reported the following: The quantity of clinical and demographic metadata differed by source and by participant and was supplied without curation.

This TCR was sampled from a woman aged 55-69 years with acute or convalescent COVID-19. The sequenced material came from peripheral blood. Recombination linked TRBV6-5 to TRBJ1-6; TRBD1 aligns with 7 central bases. The CDR3 here reads CAVNPGQYNSPLHF. The nucleotides read TGTGCCGTCAACCCGGGACAGTATAATTCACCCCTCCACTTT.